The table lists the clone carrying this T cell receptor beta chain with a few counts. Its antigen remains unidentified. Unmatched junction bases numbered 16, after V lost 4 bases and J lost 4 bases. CDR1 is LGHNA and CDR2 is YNFKEQ in the germline V gene. CDR3 length: 18 amino acids. This entry is derived from a study of OX40 agonist ivuxolimab in advanced cancers. About the research overall: Patients' therapy was ivuxolimab, an antibody that acts as an agonist of OX40 (CD134).

Study-level points and caveats: Expanded peripheral T cell antigen specificity was not determined. At doses 0.1 to 3.0 mg/kg, CD4+ and CD8+ clones expanded. The mean number of expanded clones was higher in CD8+ T cells than in CD4+.

The repertoire was sequenced with immunoSEQ multiplex PCR; TCRdb's copy has only in-frame clones and lacks some. This sample has roughly 15,000 clones, with roughly 81% found just once. Sample: CD4+ or CD8+ T cells sorted from blood, taken in a trial of the OX40 agonist ivuxolimab. The clonotype was recovered from an adult with an advanced solid tumor such as melanoma, head and neck, liver or kidney cancer. The V and J genes are TRBV4-2 and TRBJ2-5, with 9 bases that match TRBD2. The CDR3 loop reads CASSPTVVSRGRGETQYF. The CDR3 DNA follows: TGTGCCAGCAGCCCCACGGTCGTCTCCCGCGGGAGGGGAGAGACCCAGTACTTC.